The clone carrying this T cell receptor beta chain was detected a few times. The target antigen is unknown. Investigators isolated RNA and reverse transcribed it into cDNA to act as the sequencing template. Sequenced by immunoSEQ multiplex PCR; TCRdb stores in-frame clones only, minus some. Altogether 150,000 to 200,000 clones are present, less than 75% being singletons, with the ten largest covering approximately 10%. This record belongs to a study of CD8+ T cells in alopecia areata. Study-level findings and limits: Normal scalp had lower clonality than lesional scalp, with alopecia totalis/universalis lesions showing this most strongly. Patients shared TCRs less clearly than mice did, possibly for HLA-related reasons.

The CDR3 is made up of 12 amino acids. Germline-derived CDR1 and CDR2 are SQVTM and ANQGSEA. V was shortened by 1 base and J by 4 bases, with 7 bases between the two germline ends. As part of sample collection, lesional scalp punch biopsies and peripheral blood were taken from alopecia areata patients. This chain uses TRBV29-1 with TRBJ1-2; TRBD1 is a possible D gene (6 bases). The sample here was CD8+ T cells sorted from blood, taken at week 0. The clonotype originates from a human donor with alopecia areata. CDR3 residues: CSVEGQVYGYTF. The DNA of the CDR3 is TGCAGCGTTGAAGGACAGGTCTATGGCTACACCTTC.